Listed below are T cell receptor beta chains from one sample, sequenced in a study of response to subunit inactivated influenza vaccine. TCRdb re-derived calls from the RT-PCR reads in MiXCR, one entry per CDR3 protein. Seen here are 300,000 to 350,000 distinct CDR3 sequences, 22% observed once, and the top ten hold 10% to 13%. The sequenced sample was PBMCs from blood, obtained about 19 months after vaccination. These receptors were collected from a man aged 45 to 75 who received an inactivated influenza vaccine. Each CDR3 is given with its conserved first and last residue. D genes are given only for firm matches. Not every row has a clone size; where given, it reads once, few, many or a size class.

CDR3 protein | CDR3 DNA | D gene | V gene | clone size | J gene
CASSFRGLGQPQHF | TGTGCCAGCAGCTTTAGAGGGTTAGGTCAGCCCCAGCATTTT | NA | TRBV11-2 | many | TRBJ1-5
CASRVDRSGGTQYF | TGTGCCAGCAGAGTCGACAGGTCAGGGGGTACGCAGTATTTT | TRBD1 | TRBV2 | NA | TRBJ2-3
CSADRGSTEAFF | TGCAGTGCCGACAGGGGGTCCACTGAAGCTTTCTTT | TRBD1 | TRBV20-1 | NA | TRBJ1-1
CASSLDRPYEQYF | TGTGCCAGCAGTTTGGACAGGCCCTACGAGCAGTACTTC | TRBD1 | TRBV12-3/TRBV12-4 | few | TRBJ2-7
CATSTKTANTEAFF | TGTGCCACCAGCACCAAGACAGCGAACACTGAAGCTTTCTTT | NA | TRBV15 | few | TRBJ1-1
CATQRPGPNTEAFF | TGTGCCACTCAGAGACCGGGCCCGAACACTGAAGCTTTCTTT | NA | TRBV6-1 | few | TRBJ1-1
CASSYNRATDTQYF | TGTGCCAGCAGTTACAACAGAGCTACAGATACGCAGTATTTT | NA | TRBV6-5 | NA | TRBJ2-3
CASSLGTVLTYEQYF | TGTGCCAGCAGCTTGGGGACGGTGCTTACCTACGAGCAGTACTTC | NA | TRBV5-6 | NA | TRBJ2-7
CSARDGKGPSGYTF | TGCAGTGCTAGAGATGGGAAGGGTCCGAGCGGCTACACCTTC | NA | TRBV20-1 | many | TRBJ1-2
CASSFSMVNTEAFF | TGTGCCAGCAGTTTTTCGATGGTGAACACTGAAGCTTTCTTT | NA | TRBV12-3/TRBV12-4 | NA | TRBJ1-1
CATSQREGPYEQYF | TGTGCCACATCTCAAAGGGAGGGACCCTACGAGCAGTACTTC | TRBD2 | TRBV12-3/TRBV12-4 | NA | TRBJ2-7
CASSSGHPYGYTF | TGTGCCAGCAGTTCTGGACATCCCTATGGCTACACCTTC | NA | TRBV5-6 | NA | TRBJ1-2
CASSRSASGVTGELFF | TGCGCCAGCAGTCGTTCTGCGAGCGGGGTCACCGGGGAGCTGTTTTTT | TRBD2 | TRBV5-1 | few | TRBJ2-2
CASSQEGQNPQAEQFF | TGCGCCAGCAGCCAAGAGGGCCAAAACCCCCAGGCTGAGCAGTTCTTC | NA | TRBV4-3 | few | TRBJ2-1
CASSYSSYLWQDGNQPQHF | TGTGCCAGCAGTTACTCGTCGTATTTATGGCAGGACGGCAATCAGCCCCAGCATTTT | NA | TRBV6-5 | few | TRBJ1-5
CASSYPGGGHEAFF | TGTGCCAGCAGTTACCCCGGCGGGGGCCATGAAGCTTTCTTT | NA | TRBV6-5 | NA | TRBJ1-1
CASSRSDRPAGVAFF | TGCGCCAGCAGCCGCTCGGACAGGCCTGCTGGGGTAGCTTTCTTT | TRBD1 | TRBV4-3 | NA | TRBJ1-1
CASSRGLLGETQYF | TGCGCCAGCAGCAGGGGACTATTAGGCGAGACCCAGTACTTC | TRBD2 | TRBV5-1 | few | TRBJ2-5
CASSQDRTENEAFF | TGCGCCAGCAGCCAAGATCGGACAGAGAATGAAGCTTTCTTT | NA | TRBV4-1 | NA | TRBJ1-1
CASSKERGISYEQYF | TGTGCCAGCAGTAAGGAGCGGGGGATCTCCTACGAGCAGTACTTC | TRBD2 | TRBV2 | NA | TRBJ2-7
CASSPLGQRAETQYF | TGTGCCAGCAGTCCACTAGGCCAGCGGGCGGAGACCCAGTACTTC | NA | TRBV6-1 | NA | TRBJ2-5
CASSTGQGGPEAFF | TGTGCCAGCAGCACCGGACAGGGAGGACCTGAAGCTTTCTTT | TRBD1 | TRBV12-3/TRBV12-4 | few | TRBJ1-1
CASSPWTGGISSYNSPLHF | TGCGCCAGCAGCCCTTGGACAGGGGGCATAAGCTCCTATAATTCACCCCTCCACTTT | TRBD1 | TRBV5-1 | few | TRBJ1-6
CASSWTGGNTEAFF | TGTGCCAGCAGCTGGACAGGGGGGAACACTGAAGCTTTCTTT | TRBD1 | TRBV5-4 | many | TRBJ1-1
CSARALPTNQPQHF | TGCAGTGCTAGAGCACTGCCTACCAATCAGCCCCAGCATTTT | NA | TRBV20-1 | NA | TRBJ1-5
CASSELGTGNSKKLFF | TGTGCCAGCAGTGAATTGGGGACAGGGAACAGCAAAAAACTGTTTTTT | TRBD1 | TRBV25-1 | NA | TRBJ1-4
CASRLPGGNEQYF | TGTGCCAGCAGACTCCCGGGGGGGAACGAGCAGTACTTC | TRBD2 | TRBV11-2 | few | TRBJ2-7
CASSYWDRGQDEQFF | TGTGCCAGCAGTTACTGGGACAGGGGGCAGGATGAGCAGTTCTTC | TRBD1 | TRBV6-5 | NA | TRBJ2-1
CASSQYRASGNTIYF | TGTGCCAGCAGCCAATACAGGGCCTCTGGAAACACCATATATTTT | NA | TRBV7-9 | few | TRBJ1-3
CSTGGGSSYEQYF | TGCAGTACCGGTGGCGGATCCTCCTACGAGCAGTACTTC | NA | TRBV20-1 | few | TRBJ2-7
CSVAPTDSNQPQHF | TGCAGCGTTGCTCCTACGGATAGCAATCAGCCCCAGCATTTT | NA | TRBV29-1 | many | TRBJ1-5
CATSDLRDGNTGELFF | TGTGCCACCAGTGATTTGAGGGACGGGAACACCGGGGAGCTGTTTTTT | NA | TRBV24-1 | NA | TRBJ2-2
CSASVADRGNGYTF | TGCAGTGCTAGCGTAGCGGACAGGGGTAATGGCTACACCTTC | TRBD1 | TRBV20-1 | few | TRBJ1-2
CASSSSGQRNIQYF | TGTGCCAGCAGCTCTAGCGGGCAAAGGAACATTCAGTACTTC | TRBD2 | TRBV7-2 | few | TRBJ2-4
CSATKGQVNTEAFF | TGCAGTGCTACGAAGGGACAAGTGAACACTGAAGCTTTCTTT | NA | TRBV20-1 | NA | TRBJ1-1
CASSRGQQNEKLFF | TGTGCCAGCAGCCGGGGACAGCAGAATGAAAAACTGTTTTTT | TRBD1 | TRBV7-6 | many | TRBJ1-4
CASSFGTGPSQETQYF | TGCGCCAGCAGCTTCGGGACAGGGCCTTCTCAAGAGACCCAGTACTTC | TRBD1 | TRBV5-1 | few | TRBJ2-5
CASSLVRTEAFF | TGTGCCAGCAGTTTAGTCAGGACTGAAGCTTTCTTT | NA | TRBV12-3/TRBV12-4 | NA | TRBJ1-1
CSARRPGTSYNSYNEQFF | TGCAGTGCTAGACGACCCGGGACATCTTATAACTCCTACAATGAGCAGTTCTTC | NA | TRBV20-1 | NA | TRBJ2-1
CASSRDRANTEAFF | TGTGCCAGTAGTAGGGACAGAGCGAACACTGAAGCTTTCTTT | TRBD1 | TRBV19 | many | TRBJ1-1
CASSRSRGRGFDTEAFF | TGTGCCAGCAGCCGCTCACGCGGCAGGGGGTTTGACACTGAAGCTTTCTTT | TRBD1 | TRBV4-2 | NA | TRBJ1-1
CSAIQGAGEKLFF | TGCAGTGCTATACAGGGGGCGGGTGAAAAACTGTTTTTT | TRBD1 | TRBV20-1 | many | TRBJ1-4
CASSLGAGGGQPQHF | TGCGCCAGCAGCTTGGGAGCAGGTGGAGGTCAGCCCCAGCATTTT | NA | TRBV5-1 | few | TRBJ1-5
CASSLLGTGAYEQYF | TGTGCCAGCAGTTTACTTGGGACAGGGGCCTACGAGCAGTACTTC | TRBD1 | TRBV12-3/TRBV12-4 | many | TRBJ2-7
CASSPSLSGSTNEKLFF | TGCGCCAGCAGCCCTTCTTTGAGCGGCTCAACTAATGAAAAACTGTTTTTT | NA | TRBV4-1 | few | TRBJ1-4
CASSPRGRGAYEQYF | TGTGCCAGCAGCCCCCGGGGCAGGGGTGCCTACGAGCAGTACTTC | NA | TRBV11-1 | few | TRBJ2-7